Sequencing of this TCR beta chain was carried out in a study of blood T cell repertoires in COVID-19. Background on the study: PBMCs, B-cell-depleted T cells, or T cells were the source of the cDNA or gDNA that made up the material.

Per the original methods: Amplification with reference gene primers provided the estimates of nucleated cell counts. Repertoires were generated with immunoSEQ multiplex PCR, while TCRdb's copy carries only in-frame clones and drops some. The DNA gave D and trimming, while V, J and clone size come from that table. The sample includes approximately 500,000 clones, 70% to 90% of them seen just once. Followed longitudinally, the Seattle patients had been enrolled during active infection. In germline, CDR1 is SGHAT, CDR2 FQNNGV. V dropped 0 bases and J dropped 9 bases, with 12 bases sitting between them. The CDR3 spans 14 residues.

The genes are TRBV11-2 and TRBJ1-5, with TRBD1 as a possible D gene (6 bases). Sample: peripheral blood. This sequence originates from a woman in her forties or fifties with COVID-19, enrolled during active disease. The CDR3 DNA sequence: TGTGCCAGCAGCTTAGATAGGGGGACGGGGCCCCAGCATTTT. Translation: CASSLDRGTGPQHF.